This T cell receptor beta chain originates from a study of shared clonotypes between healthy human individuals. Original processing notes: Owing to the provision of junction-only sequences devoid of quality scores by immunoSEQ, filtering differed. Clones were sequenced by immunoSEQ multiplex PCR, and TCRdb holds only the in-frame ones, with some missing. Clonal size and the V and J genes are those of that table, whereas D and trimming came from the DNA. The sample yields approximately 240,000 clones, about 65% seen once. Notes on this clone: Its antigen is currently unknown.

The V gene lost 9 bases and the J gene lost 9 bases, with 17 bases spanning the gap. CDR3 length equals 12 residues. Germline V lookup: CDR1 MNHEY, CDR2 SMNVEV (reference sequence). Study results and caveats: Clonotypes not shared had lower generation probabilities than those common to all four donors. Clonotypes that were shared across a handful of donors made up roughly 5% of naive CD4 clonotypes. Richness estimates generally favored naive over memory subsets.

The source material was memory CD4+ T cells sorted from blood. The sample's subset: CD45RA-negative fraction. The chain links TRBV27 to TRBJ1-2, with D possibly matching TRBD1 (5 bases). The sequence was collected from a man aged 25-45 years in good health. The CDR3 region is CASSAGRTSYTF. CDR3 coding DNA: TGTGCCAGTAGCGCAGGGCGGACCAGCTACACCTTC.